This is a list of T cell receptor beta chains from one sample in a study of CD8 T cells in ankylosing spondylitis. Each CDR3 protein is one row after TCRdb ran MiXCR on the 5' RACE reads. Here the sample spans 250,000 to 350,000 distinct CDR3 sequences, less than 25% being singletons. The sequencing input was blood, either unsorted or a sorted T cell fraction (not recorded which). The receptors here all came from a female donor with ankylosing spondylitis or in good health (not recorded which). The CDR3 runs from the conserved cysteine through the conserved F or W. The D gene is left open where the match is weak. Clone size is shown for a subset of rows, as once, few, many or a class of expanded clone.

V: TRBV15
size: -
D: -
J: TRBJ2-5
DNA: TGTGCCACCAGCATCAGACGGAGTTTGGAGACCCAGTACTTC
CDR3: CATSIRRSLETQYF

V: TRBV20-1
size: -
D: -
J: TRBJ2-5
DNA: TGCAGTGCTAGTAAGGTAGAGGAGACCCAGTACTTC
CDR3: CSASKVEETQYF

V: TRBV18
size: -
D: TRBD1
J: TRBJ2-3
DNA: TGTGCCAGCTCGCTTGATCGGACAGGGGGAAAGGATACGCAGTATTTT
CDR3: CASSLDRTGGKDTQYF

V: TRBV5-1
size: -
D: TRBD1
J: TRBJ2-1
DNA: TGCGCCAGCAGCTTGAGACAGGGCCGCTACAATGAGCAGTTCTTC
CDR3: CASSLRQGRYNEQFF

V: TRBV28
size: -
D: -
J: TRBJ2-5
DNA: TGTGCCAGCAGTTTATGGCCCAAAGAGACCCAGTACTTC
CDR3: CASSLWPKETQYF

V: TRBV5-6
size: few
D: -
J: TRBJ2-1
DNA: TGTGCCAGCAGCTTGGCAGGACAGCCAAATGAGCAGTTCTTC
CDR3: CASSLAGQPNEQFF

V: TRBV7-9
size: -
D: -
J: TRBJ1-1
DNA: TGTGCCAGCAGCTCACAGACCTATACTGAAGCTTTCTTT
CDR3: CASSSQTYTEAFF

V: TRBV7-8
size: -
D: -
J: TRBJ1-4
DNA: TGTGCCAGCACCATCAACAGAGCAACTAATGAAAAACTGTTTTTT
CDR3: CASTINRATNEKLFF

V: TRBV12-3/TRBV12-4
size: few
D: TRBD2
J: TRBJ2-2
DNA: TGTGCCAGCAGCTGGGGGAGGGGCGACACCGGGGAGCTGTTTTTT
CDR3: CASSWGRGDTGELFF

V: TRBV10-3
size: -
D: -
J: TRBJ2-3
DNA: TGTGCCATCAGTGATTGGCGGGACGGGGGAGATACGCAGTATTTT
CDR3: CAISDWRDGGDTQYF

V: TRBV20-1
size: -
D: -
J: TRBJ1-2
DNA: TGCAGTGCTAGAGATCACGGTGTGAACTATGGCTACACCTTC
CDR3: CSARDHGVNYGYTF

V: TRBV20-1
size: few
D: -
J: TRBJ1-1
DNA: TGCAGTGCTCCACGGCCTGGGCCTAACACTGAAGCTTTCTTT
CDR3: CSAPRPGPNTEAFF

V: TRBV20-1
size: -
D: TRBD2
J: TRBJ2-3
DNA: TGCAGTGCTAGTCGGGCGGGAGGAAGCACAGATACGCAGTATTTT
CDR3: CSASRAGGSTDTQYF

V: TRBV29-1
size: -
D: -
J: TRBJ1-1
DNA: TGCAGCGTTGACCCCCTCGGCACTGAAGCTTTCTTT
CDR3: CSVDPLGTEAFF

V: TRBV18
size: -
D: -
J: TRBJ2-1
DNA: TGTGCCAGCTCCCCCTCTCCTACGCCCTACAATGAGCAGTTCTTC
CDR3: CASSPSPTPYNEQFF

V: TRBV5-1
size: many
D: -
J: TRBJ1-1
DNA: TGCGCCAGCAGCTTGGGGCCAGGGAACACTGAAGCTTTCTTT
CDR3: CASSLGPGNTEAFF

V: TRBV29-1
size: few
D: -
J: TRBJ2-3
DNA: TGCAGCGTTAGGGGAGATAAAGCTTTCACAGATACGCAGTATTTT
CDR3: CSVRGDKAFTDTQYF

V: TRBV7-9
size: few
D: TRBD2
J: TRBJ2-1
DNA: TGTGCCAGCAGGAAGATCGAGGGGACTAGGAGAAATGAGCAGTTCTTC
CDR3: CASRKIEGTRRNEQFF

V: TRBV7-9
size: many
D: -
J: TRBJ1-5
DNA: TGTGCCAGCAGCTCATCGGACGTGAGCAATCAGCCCCAGCATTTT
CDR3: CASSSSDVSNQPQHF

V: TRBV9
size: few
D: -
J: TRBJ2-3
DNA: TGTGCCAGCACCGTAACAGGCTTAAGCACAGATACGCAGTATTTT
CDR3: CASTVTGLSTDTQYF

V: TRBV7-2
size: -
D: -
J: TRBJ2-1
DNA: TGTGCCAGCAGCTTGGTGACCGGGGTTAGCTCCTACAATGAGCAGTTCTTC
CDR3: CASSLVTGVSSYNEQFF

V: TRBV7-2
size: few
D: -
J: TRBJ2-7
DNA: TGTGCCAGCAGCGAACCGCAGGGGTTCAACGAGCAGTACTTC
CDR3: CASSEPQGFNEQYF

V: TRBV20-1
size: many
D: -
J: TRBJ2-4
DNA: TGCAGTGCTAGAGCTCTATCAGGAGCGGCCAAAAACATTCAGTACTTC
CDR3: CSARALSGAAKNIQYF

V: TRBV20-1
size: few
D: TRBD2
J: TRBJ2-7
DNA: TGCAGTGCTAGACCTAGCGGCCTCTCCTACGAGCAGTACTTC
CDR3: CSARPSGLSYEQYF

V: TRBV10-2
size: -
D: -
J: TRBJ1-2
DNA: TGCGCCAGCAGTGAGGACGGAAACTATGGCTACACCTTC
CDR3: CASSEDGNYGYTF

V: TRBV20-1
size: many
D: -
J: TRBJ2-7
DNA: TGCAGTGTCCCGGGACAAGCCTCCTACGAGCAGTACTTC
CDR3: CSVPGQASYEQYF

V: TRBV3-1
size: -
D: TRBD1
J: TRBJ2-7
DNA: TGTGCCAGCAGCCAAGACCGGCAGGGGGTTCCCTACGAGCAGTACTTC
CDR3: CASSQDRQGVPYEQYF

V: TRBV12-3/TRBV12-4
size: many
D: -
J: TRBJ1-3
DNA: TGTGCCAGCAGTCGTACAGGGACGGCTGGAAACACCATATATTTT
CDR3: CASSRTGTAGNTIYF

V: TRBV7-2
size: few
D: -
J: TRBJ1-6
DNA: TGTGCCAGCAGCTTTATGCGTTCACCCCTCCACTTT
CDR3: CASSFMRSPLHF

V: TRBV18
size: -
D: -
J: TRBJ2-7
DNA: TGTGCCAGCTCACCCGTTGGTGTGAGGGAAGGAGAGCAGTACTTC
CDR3: CASSPVGVREGEQYF

V: TRBV10-3
size: -
D: TRBD1
J: TRBJ1-4
DNA: TGTGCCATCAGTGTACAGGGGGGGAATGAAAAACTGTTTTTT
CDR3: CAISVQGGNEKLFF

V: TRBV20-1
size: -
D: -
J: TRBJ2-1
DNA: TGCAGTGCTTTGTCCTGGGGGGATGGGCAGTTCTTC
CDR3: CSALSWGDGQFF

V: TRBV20-1
size: -
D: -
J: TRBJ2-6
DNA: TGCAGTGCTAATGGGGCCAACGTCCTGACTTTC
CDR3: CSANGANVLTF

V: TRBV21-1
size: many
D: -
J: TRBJ2-7
DNA: TGTGCCAGCACCGACTCCAACCGTGGAAGCGACGAGCAGTACTTC
CDR3: CASTDSNRGSDEQYF

V: TRBV29-1
size: -
D: -
J: TRBJ1-1
DNA: TGCAGCGTTGAAGTTAAGCTATCGAACACTGAAGCTTTCTTT
CDR3: CSVEVKLSNTEAFF

V: TRBV11-2
size: many
D: -
J: TRBJ2-7
DNA: TGTGCCAGCAGCTTGATCCACGAGCAGTACTTC
CDR3: CASSLIHEQYF

V: TRBV11-1
size: few
D: -
J: TRBJ1-1
DNA: TGTGCCAGCAGCTTAGTCTCCGGGGGATTCGGAGTATGGACTGAAGCTTTCTTT
CDR3: CASSLVSGGFGVWTEAFF

V: TRBV20-1
size: -
D: -
J: TRBJ1-5
DNA: TGCAGTGCTATCCGGGAACTCAATCAGCCCCAGCATTTT
CDR3: CSAIRELNQPQHF

V: TRBV18
size: -
D: -
J: TRBJ2-5
DNA: TGTGCCAGCTCACCGGTCCTAGGGGGGAGCGGAGAGACCCAGTACTTC
CDR3: CASSPVLGGSGETQYF

V: TRBV6-2/TRBV6-3
size: -
D: -
J: TRBJ1-1
DNA: TGTGCCACTCCGGGCACCCTGAACACTGAAGCTTTCTTT
CDR3: CATPGTLNTEAFF

V: TRBV20-1
size: -
D: TRBD2
J: TRBJ2-3
DNA: TGCAGTCTGACGCGGCGGGAGGATACGCAGTATTTT
CDR3: CSLTRREDTQYF

V: TRBV25-1
size: few
D: -
J: TRBJ2-4
DNA: TGTGCCAGCAGTGAGCCCGGGACCCCTTCCGCCCAGTACTTC
CDR3: CASSEPGTPSAQYF

V: TRBV7-3
size: -
D: -
J: TRBJ2-3
DNA: TGTGCCAGCAGCTTCCGGACAGGCACAGATACGCAGTATTTT
CDR3: CASSFRTGTDTQYF